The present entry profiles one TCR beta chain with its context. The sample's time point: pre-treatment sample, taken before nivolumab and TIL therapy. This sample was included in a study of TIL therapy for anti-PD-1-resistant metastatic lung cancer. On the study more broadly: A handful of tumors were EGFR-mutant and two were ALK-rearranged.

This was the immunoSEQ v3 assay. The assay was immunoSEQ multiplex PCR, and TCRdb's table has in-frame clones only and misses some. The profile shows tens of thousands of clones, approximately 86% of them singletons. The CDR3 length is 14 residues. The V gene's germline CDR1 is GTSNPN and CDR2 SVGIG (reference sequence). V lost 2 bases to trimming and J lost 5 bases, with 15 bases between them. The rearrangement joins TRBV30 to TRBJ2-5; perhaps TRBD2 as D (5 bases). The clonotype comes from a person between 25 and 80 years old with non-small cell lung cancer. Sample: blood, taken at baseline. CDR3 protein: CAWSPGPRGETQYF. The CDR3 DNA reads TGTGCCTGGAGTCCCGGACCCCGCGGGGAGACCCAGTACTTC.